This T cell receptor beta chain was sequenced for a study of blood T cell repertoires in COVID-19. The overall study: Italy, Spain and the United States were the sources of the convalescent and acute COVID-19 samples. Nucleic acid was either cDNA or gDNA, and it came from T cells, B-cell-depleted T cells, or PBMCs.

Sequenced by immunoSEQ multiplex PCR; TCRdb stores in-frame clones only, minus some. The data show some 190,000 clones, about 85% seen once. The germline V gene has CDR1 SGHTA and CDR2 FQGTGA. The V end lost 0 bases, the J end lost 8 bases, and 13 bases lay between the germline ends. The CDR3 runs 14 residues. The specimen was peripheral blood. The sequence was obtained from a woman aged 55-70 years with acute or convalescent COVID-19. The chain couples TRBV7-3 to TRBJ1-2, with D unclear. For the CDR3, the DNA is TGTGCCAGCAGCTTAACAGGGAGGAGGGAGGGCTACACCTTC. Translated, it gives CASSLTGRREGYTF.